The following is a T cell receptor beta chain sequence with its context. This sample was included in a study of blood T cell repertoires in COVID-19. Sequencing used immunoSEQ multiplex PCR; TCRdb keeps in-frame clones, though not all of them. The data contain tens of thousands of clones, over 60% of them singletons. V gave up 0 bases and J gave up 6 bases; unmatched junction bases: 7. This CDR3 has 15 residues. The germline CDR1 and CDR2 sequences are MGHRA and YSYEKL. The chain couples TRBV4-1 to TRBJ2-7, with TRBD2 identical over 8 bases. The TCR originated in an older man with COVID-19, enrolled during active disease. What was sequenced was peripheral blood. Here the CDR3 DNA reads TGCGCCAGCAGCCAAGATCGGACTAGCTGGGGCGAGCAGTACTTC. Its translation: CASSQDRTSWGEQYF.